The 18 T cell receptor beta chains below come from one sample, sequenced in a study of T-cell memory formation after mild COVID-19. TCRdb reanalysed the 5' RACE reads using MiXCR and keeps one entry per CDR3 protein. The data show about 250,000 distinct CDR3 sequences, more than 15% seen once. The sequencing sample was made of PBMCs or a T cell subset sorted from them (not recorded which). The source is a young man who had mild COVID-19 (a few samples of this study predate the infection). Cell type and time point are not known.

The chain has TRBV30 and TRBJ1-1; D is undetermined. V shed 3 bases and J shed 1 base, with 12 bases lying between them. Germline V gene data show CDR1 as GTSNPN and CDR2 as SVGIG (reference sequence). CDR3 length: 14 amino acids. The chain's CDR3 is CAWSPGLGNTEAFF. CDR3 bases: TGTGCCTGGAGCCCCGGCCTGGGGAACACTGAAGCTTTCTTT.

This clonotype is large in the sample. The genes are TRBV7-2 and TRBJ2-2; D gene unclear. Trimming left V 3 bases short and J 2 bases short, with 10 bases between. CDR3 length: 15 residues. Germline CDR1 SGHTA, CDR2 FQGNSA. The CDR3 bases are TGTGCCAGCAGCTTTATCCAGGTCAACACCGGGGAGCTGTTTTTT. The encoded protein is CASSFIQVNTGELFF.

The chain uses TRBV4-3 and TRBJ2-3; D perhaps matches TRBD1 (8 bases). V dropped 1 base and J dropped 1 base, with 12 bases sitting between them. Germline V CDR1 and CDR2: LGHNA, YSLEER. This CDR3 region has 16 residues. The CDR3 DNA reads TGCGCCAGCAGCCAAGGGGGGGGACAGGGCACAGATACGCAGTATTTT. This encodes CASSQGGGQGTDTQYF.

This clonotype came up a few times. The chain employs TRBV6-5 and TRBJ1-1; D gene uncertain. This CDR3 spans 16 amino acids. Deletions cut 1 base from V and 5 bases from J, with 17 bases between. The germline V gene has CDR1 MNHEY and CDR2 SVGAGI. CDR3 sequence (DNA): TGTGCCAGCAGTTACTTCCTAACTAGGCTCGGGACTGAAGCTTTCTTT. This codes for CASSYFLTRLGTEAFF.

This rearrangement joins TRBV9 to TRBJ2-2; maybe TRBD1 (5 bases). The germline V gene encodes CDR1 SGDLS and CDR2 YYNGEE. This CDR3 spans 14 amino acids. Trimming shortened V by 1 base and J by 6 bases, and 10 bases separated the two germline ends. CDR3 nucleotide sequence: TGTGCCAGCAGCGTAAGGGGTGGGGCCGGGGAGCTGTTTTTT. The encoded protein is CASSVRGGAGELFF.

The chain uses TRBV28 and TRBJ2-4; D might be TRBD1 (5 bases). V lost 8 bases and J 2 bases, leaving 10 bases between the germline ends. Germline CDR1 and CDR2: MDHEN and SYDVKM. The CDR3 covers 13 residues. The CDR3 sequence is CASSPGPKNIQYF. The CDR3 DNA sequence: TGTGCCAGCTCCCCAGGGCCCAAAAACATTCAGTACTTC.

This clonotype was counted between two and nine times. This sequence joins TRBV7-2 and TRBJ1-4; D not certain. V was cut by 4 bases and J by 7 bases, with 7 bases left in between. Germline loops: CDR1 SGHTA, CDR2 FQGNSA. There are 12 residues in the CDR3. The CDR3 DNA reads as TGTGCCAGCAGCTCATCGGCTGAAAAACTGTTTTTT. Translated, it gives CASSSSAEKLFF.

The J gene is TRBJ2-5, the V gene TRBV7-6, with 9 bases that match TRBD2. The junction had 9 bases not matched to a gene; V was cut back by 5 bases and J by 5 bases. Per germline, CDR1 SGHVS and CDR2 FNYEAQ. CDR3 length: 15 residues. The CDR3 nucleotides are TGTGCCAGCAGCCGTGGTAGCGGGGGTCCTGAGACCCAGTACTTC. It specifies CASSRGSGGPETQYF.

J is TRBJ1-1 and V is TRBV7-6; possibly TRBD1 for D (6 bases). There are 13 residues in the CDR3. Germline V gene sequence: CDR1 SGHVS, CDR2 FNYEAQ. Trimming shortened V by 1 base and J by 9 bases, and 12 bases separated the two germline ends. The DNA of the CDR3 is TGTGCCAGCAGCTTAGAATTGGGACACCAAGCTTTCTTT. It encodes CASSLELGHQAFF. Supplemented by reference TRBV7-6 and TRBJ1-1, the full variable domain reads GAGVSQSPRYKVTKRGQDVALRCDPISGHVSLYWYRQALGQGPEFLTYFNYEAQQDKSGLPNDRFSAERPEGSISTLTIQRTEQRDSAMYRCASSLELGHQAFFGQGTRLTVV.

Comments on this clonotype: One base away lies a much larger clone, so this may be a sequencing read error. V is TRBV7-2 and J is TRBJ2-7; the match to TRBD2 covers 7 bases. V gave up 11 bases and J gave up 4 bases; unmatched junction bases: 14. Germline values: CDR1 SGHTA, CDR2 FQGNSA. This CDR3 comprises 14 residues. Written as DNA, the CDR3 is TGTGCCCAATCCTGGGAAGCGGGGATATACGAGCAGTACGTC. Its translation: CAQSWEAGIYEQYV.

This chain joins TRBV27 and TRBJ2-5; TRBD2 aligns across 8 bases. CDR1 is MNHEY, CDR2 SMNVEV, per germline (reference sequence). This CDR3 spans 15 amino acids. V was pared by 5 bases and J by 5 bases, with 10 bases of the junction left unmatched. CDR3 nucleotide sequence: TGTGCCAGCAGTCCACCGAGCGGGGGCCCGGAGACCCAGTACTTC. Translating it yields CASSPPSGGPETQYF.

This clonotype was detected a few times. V and J are TRBV4-1 and TRBJ2-5; D perhaps matches TRBD2 (6 bases). The CDR3 runs to 15 residues. The germline V and J ends were trimmed by 0 bases and 4 bases, with 12 bases remaining between them. CDR1 and CDR2 (germline): MGHRA, YSYEKL. The DNA of the CDR3 is TGCGCCAGCAGCCAAGAACGGACTACGGGAGAGACCCAGTACTTC. It specifies CASSQERTTGETQYF.

This clonotype was recorded a few times. This chain connects TRBV5-1 to TRBJ2-3, with D maybe TRBD2 (5 bases). This CDR3 has 14 amino acids. From germline, CDR1 is SGHRS and CDR2 YFSETQ. Trimming took 5 bases from V and 4 from J, leaving 14 bases between them. The CDR3 nucleotides are TGCGCCAGCAGTAGTGTGGGAGAGGCAGATACGCAGTATTTT. Its translation: CASSSVGEADTQYF.

The table lists this clonotype with a few counts. This chain connects TRBV4-1 to TRBJ2-7; 11 nucleotides match TRBD1. The CDR3 sequence is 16 residues long. The germline V gene has CDR1 MGHRA and CDR2 YSYEKL. With 4 bases clipped from V and 5 bases from J, the junction kept 10 bases outside the gene matches. The CDR3 region has the DNA TGCGCCAGCAGCCCGGGACAGGGGGTCTATCTGGACGAGCAGTACTTC. Protein sequence: CASSPGQGVYLDEQYF.

The gene calls are TRBV20-1 and TRBJ1-2, with D maybe TRBD1 (5 bases). V lost 6 bases to trimming and J lost 4 bases, with 24 bases between them. Per germline, CDR1 DFQATT and CDR2 SNEGSKA (reference sequence). This CDR3 spans 16 amino acids. CDR3 coding DNA: TGCAGTGCGTACCCTGAGCCCATTGGGACGATCTATGGCTACACCTTC. Residues: CSAYPEPIGTIYGYTF.

This clonotype appeared a few times. This chain connects TRBV6-6 to TRBJ1-6, with 7 bases fitting TRBD1. Germline CDR1 reads MNHNY; CDR2 reads SVGAGI (reference sequence). J gave up 10 bases and V 6 bases, and 9 bases lay outside the gene matches. The CDR3 has 14 residues. Here the CDR3 reads CASRRTGQISPLHF. CDR3 in DNA: TGTGCCAGCAGGCGGACAGGACAGATCTCACCCCTCCACTTT.

This clonotype was counted a few times. The V call is TRBV4-3, the J call TRBJ1-1, with D possibly being TRBD1 (6 bases). Looked up from germline, CDR1 is LGHNA and CDR2 is YSLEER. V gave up 0 bases and J gave up 4 bases, with 12 bases separating them. The CDR3 totals 15 residues. The CDR3 loop reads CASSQEAGVITEAFF. The DNA for the CDR3 is TGCGCCAGCAGCCAAGAGGCAGGGGTTATCACTGAAGCTTTCTTT.

This clonotype has at least ten counts. The chain joins TRBV5-1 to TRBJ2-5, with TRBD2 matching over 9 bases. The CDR3 loop spans 14 amino acids. Trimming cost V 3 bases and J 5 bases; bases outside gene matches: 5. Germline V gene data show CDR1 as SGHRS and CDR2 as YFSETQ. CDR3 DNA: TGCGCCAGCAGCTCCGGGACTAGCCTGGAGACCCAGTACTTC. It is translated as CASSSGTSLETQYF.